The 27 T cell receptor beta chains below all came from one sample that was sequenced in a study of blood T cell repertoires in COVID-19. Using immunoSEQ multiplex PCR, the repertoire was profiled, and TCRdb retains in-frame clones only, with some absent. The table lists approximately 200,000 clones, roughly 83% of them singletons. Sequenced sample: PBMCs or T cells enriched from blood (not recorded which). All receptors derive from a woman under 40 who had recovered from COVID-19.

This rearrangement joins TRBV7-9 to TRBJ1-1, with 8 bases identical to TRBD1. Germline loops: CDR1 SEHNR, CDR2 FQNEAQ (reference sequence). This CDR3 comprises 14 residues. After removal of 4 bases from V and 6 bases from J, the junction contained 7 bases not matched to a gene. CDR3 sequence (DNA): TGTGCCAGCAGCTCCCAGACAGGGGTAGCTGAAGCTTTCTTT. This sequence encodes CASSSQTGVAEAFF. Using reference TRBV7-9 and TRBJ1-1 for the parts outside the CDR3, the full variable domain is DTGVSQNPRHKITKRGQNVTFRCDPISEHNRLYWYRQTLGQGPEFLTYFQNEAQLEKSRLLSDRFSAERPKGSFSTLEIQRTEQGDSAMYLCASSSQTGVAEAFFGQGTRLTVV.

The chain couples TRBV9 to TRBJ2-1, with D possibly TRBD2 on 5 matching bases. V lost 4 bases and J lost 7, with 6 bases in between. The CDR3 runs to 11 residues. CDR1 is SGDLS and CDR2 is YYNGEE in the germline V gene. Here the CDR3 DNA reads TGTGCCAGCAGCTCGGGAAATGAGCAGTTCTTC. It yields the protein CASSSGNEQFF.

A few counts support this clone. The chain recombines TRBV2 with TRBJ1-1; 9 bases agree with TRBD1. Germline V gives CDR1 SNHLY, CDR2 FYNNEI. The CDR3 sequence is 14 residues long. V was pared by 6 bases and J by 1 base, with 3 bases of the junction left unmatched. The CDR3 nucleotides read TGTGCCAGCAGACGGACAGGGGCGAACACTGAAGCTTTCTTT. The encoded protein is CASRRTGANTEAFF.

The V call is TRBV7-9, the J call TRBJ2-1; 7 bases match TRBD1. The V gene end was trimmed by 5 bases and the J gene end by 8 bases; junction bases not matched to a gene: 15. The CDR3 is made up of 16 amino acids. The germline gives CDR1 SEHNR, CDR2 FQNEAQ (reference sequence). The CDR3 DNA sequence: TGTGCCAGCAGCCAACCTAGACAGGGTGATATCGATGAGCAGTTCTTC. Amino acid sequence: CASSQPRQGDIDEQFF.

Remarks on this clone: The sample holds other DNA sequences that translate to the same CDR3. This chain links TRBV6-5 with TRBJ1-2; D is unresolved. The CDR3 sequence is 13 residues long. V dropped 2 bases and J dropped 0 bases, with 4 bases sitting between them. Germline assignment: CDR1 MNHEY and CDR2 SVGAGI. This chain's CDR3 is CASSYRANYGYTF. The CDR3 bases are TGTGCCAGCAGTTACAGAGCTAACTATGGCTACACCTTC.

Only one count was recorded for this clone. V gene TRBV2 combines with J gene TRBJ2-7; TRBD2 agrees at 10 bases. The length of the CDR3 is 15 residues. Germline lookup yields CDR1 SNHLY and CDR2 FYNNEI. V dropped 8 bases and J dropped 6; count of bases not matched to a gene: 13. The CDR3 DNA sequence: TGTGCCAGCCGGGAACTGGGGCTAGCGGGAGCCGAGCAGTACTTC. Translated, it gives CASRELGLAGAEQYF.

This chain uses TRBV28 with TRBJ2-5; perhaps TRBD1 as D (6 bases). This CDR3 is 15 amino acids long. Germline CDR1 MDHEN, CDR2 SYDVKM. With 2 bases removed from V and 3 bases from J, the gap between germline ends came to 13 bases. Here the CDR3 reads CASSLRTDQEETQYF. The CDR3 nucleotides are TGTGCCAGCAGTTTAAGGACAGATCAAGAAGAGACCCAGTACTTC.

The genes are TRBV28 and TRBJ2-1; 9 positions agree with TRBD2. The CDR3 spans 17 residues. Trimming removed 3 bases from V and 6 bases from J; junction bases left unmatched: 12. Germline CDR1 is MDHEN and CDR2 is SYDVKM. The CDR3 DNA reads TGTGCCAGCAGTTTCTTCCCTACGGGACTAGCTTTCAATGAGCAGTTCTTC. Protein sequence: CASSFFPTGLAFNEQFF.

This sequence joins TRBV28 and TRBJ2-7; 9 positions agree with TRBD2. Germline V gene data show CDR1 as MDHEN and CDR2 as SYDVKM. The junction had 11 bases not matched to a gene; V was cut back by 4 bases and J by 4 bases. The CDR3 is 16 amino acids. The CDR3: CASSSPTSGKFYEQYF. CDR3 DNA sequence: TGTGCCAGCAGTTCCCCGACTAGCGGTAAATTTTACGAGCAGTACTTC.

CDR3 sequence reads: CATSDPGKGADYGYTF. The CDR3 DNA reads as TGTGCCACCAGTGATCCCGGAAAGGGAGCGGACTATGGCTACACCTTC. This rearrangement joins TRBV24-1 to TRBJ1-2; unclear D gene. The CDR3 runs to 16 residues. Germline values: CDR1 KGHDR, CDR2 SFDVKD. The V and J ends lost 3 bases and 3 bases respectively, with 16 bases between them.

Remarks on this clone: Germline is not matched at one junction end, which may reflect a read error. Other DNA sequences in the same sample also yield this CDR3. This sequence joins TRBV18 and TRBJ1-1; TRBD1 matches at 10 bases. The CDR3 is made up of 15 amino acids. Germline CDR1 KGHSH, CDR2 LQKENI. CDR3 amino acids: CASSPSGTGDAEAFF. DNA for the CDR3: TGTGCCAGTTCACCGAGCGGGACAGGGGATGCTGAAGCTTTCTTT.

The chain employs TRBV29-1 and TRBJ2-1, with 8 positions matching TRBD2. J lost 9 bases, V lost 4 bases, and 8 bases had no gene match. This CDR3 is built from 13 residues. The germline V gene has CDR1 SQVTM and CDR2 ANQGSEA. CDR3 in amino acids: CSVGSGGNGEQFF. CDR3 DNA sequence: TGCAGCGTTGGAAGCGGGGGCAATGGTGAGCAGTTCTTC.

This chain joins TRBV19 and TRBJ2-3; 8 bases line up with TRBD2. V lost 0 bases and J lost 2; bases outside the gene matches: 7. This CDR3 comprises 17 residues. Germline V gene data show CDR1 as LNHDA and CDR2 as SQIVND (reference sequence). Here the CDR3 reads CASSIDLAGGTTDTQYF. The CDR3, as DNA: TGTGCCAGTAGTATAGATCTGGCGGGAGGAACCACAGATACGCAGTATTTT.

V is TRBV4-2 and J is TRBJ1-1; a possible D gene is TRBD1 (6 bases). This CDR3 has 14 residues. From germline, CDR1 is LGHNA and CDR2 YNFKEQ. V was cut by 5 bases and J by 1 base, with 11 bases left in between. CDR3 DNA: TGTGCCAGCAGCTCCCGGGACAAGAACACTGAAGCTTTCTTT. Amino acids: CASSSRDKNTEAFF.

Here the CDR3 reads CASSLTASGYTDTQYF. The CDR3, as DNA: TGCGCCAGCAGCTTGACGGCTAGCGGTTACACAGATACGCAGTATTTT. V and J are TRBV5-1 and TRBJ2-3; 7 nucleotides match TRBD2. The length of the CDR3 is 16 residues. Trimming removed 1 base from V and 2 bases from J; junction bases left unmatched: 7. Per the germline V gene, CDR1 is SGHRS and CDR2 is YFSETQ.

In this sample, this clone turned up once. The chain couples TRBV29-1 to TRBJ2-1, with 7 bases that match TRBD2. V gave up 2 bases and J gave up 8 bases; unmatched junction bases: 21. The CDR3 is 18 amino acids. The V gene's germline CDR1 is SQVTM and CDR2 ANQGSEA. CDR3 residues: CSVETSALFAGVRDEQFF. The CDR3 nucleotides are TGCAGCGTTGAAACGTCTGCCCTTTTTGCGGGAGTTCGAGATGAGCAGTTCTTC.

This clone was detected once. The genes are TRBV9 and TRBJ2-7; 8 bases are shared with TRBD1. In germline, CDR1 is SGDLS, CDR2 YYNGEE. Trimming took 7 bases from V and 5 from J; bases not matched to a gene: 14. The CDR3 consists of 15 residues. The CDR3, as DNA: TGTGCCAGCCCAAGAGCCTGGACAGGGAAGCACGAGCAGTACTTC. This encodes CASPRAWTGKHEQYF.

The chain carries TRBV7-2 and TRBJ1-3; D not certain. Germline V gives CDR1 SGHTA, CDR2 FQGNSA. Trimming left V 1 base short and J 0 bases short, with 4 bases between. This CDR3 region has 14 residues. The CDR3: CASSLDFSGNTIYF. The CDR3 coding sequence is TGTGCCAGCAGCTTAGACTTCTCTGGAAACACCATATATTTT.

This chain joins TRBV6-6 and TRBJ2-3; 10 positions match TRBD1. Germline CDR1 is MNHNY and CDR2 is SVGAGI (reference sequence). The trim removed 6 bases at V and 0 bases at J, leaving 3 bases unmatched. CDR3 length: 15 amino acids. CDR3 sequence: CASRKGQGSTDTQYF. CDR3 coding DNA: TGTGCCAGCAGAAAGGGACAGGGGAGCACAGATACGCAGTATTTT.

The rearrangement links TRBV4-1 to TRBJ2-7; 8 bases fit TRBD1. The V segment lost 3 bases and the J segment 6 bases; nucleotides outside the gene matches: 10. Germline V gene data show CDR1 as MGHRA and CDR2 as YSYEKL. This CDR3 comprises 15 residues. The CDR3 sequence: CASSHSGQGSSEQYF. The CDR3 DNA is TGCGCCAGCAGCCATTCTGGACAGGGTTCAAGCGAGCAGTACTTC.

The chain's CDR3 is CASSVGPNQPQHF. The CDR3 DNA is TGTGCCAGCTCGGTGGGGCCCAATCAGCCCCAGCATTTT. The rearrangement links TRBV18 to TRBJ1-5; D is possibly TRBD1 (5 bases). From germline, CDR1 is KGHSH and CDR2 LQKENI. Trimming left V 6 bases short and J 3 bases short, with 9 bases between. The CDR3 sequence is 13 residues long.

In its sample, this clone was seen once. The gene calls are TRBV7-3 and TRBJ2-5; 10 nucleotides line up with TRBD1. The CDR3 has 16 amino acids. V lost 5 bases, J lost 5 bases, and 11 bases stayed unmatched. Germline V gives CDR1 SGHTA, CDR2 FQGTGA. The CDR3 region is CASSIIRDRGYETQYF. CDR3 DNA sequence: TGTGCCAGCAGCATCATCCGGGACAGGGGCTATGAGACCCAGTACTTC.

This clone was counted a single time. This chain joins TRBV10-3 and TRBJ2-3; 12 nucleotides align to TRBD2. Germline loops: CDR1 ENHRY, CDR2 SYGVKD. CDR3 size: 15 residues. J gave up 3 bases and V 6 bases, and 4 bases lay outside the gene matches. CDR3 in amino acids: CAISATSGRTDTQYF. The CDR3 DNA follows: TGTGCCATCAGCGCCACTAGCGGGAGGACAGATACGCAGTATTTT.

In DNA, the CDR3 is TGTGCCAGCACCGGACCGGGACAGGGCTTTGGCTACACCTTC. The encoded protein is CASTGPGQGFGYTF. The chain uses TRBV6-5 and TRBJ1-2; 9 bases are a match to TRBD1. Germline trimming cut 7 bases from V and 7 bases from J; bases unmatched to any gene: 10. Germline-derived CDR1 and CDR2 are MNHEY and SVGAGI. The CDR3 loop spans 14 amino acids.

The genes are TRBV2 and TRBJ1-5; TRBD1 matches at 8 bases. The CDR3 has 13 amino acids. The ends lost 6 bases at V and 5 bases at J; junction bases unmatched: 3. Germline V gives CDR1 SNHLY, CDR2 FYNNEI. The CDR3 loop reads CASRTGVHQPQHF. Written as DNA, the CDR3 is TGTGCCAGCAGGACAGGGGTTCATCAGCCCCAGCATTTT.

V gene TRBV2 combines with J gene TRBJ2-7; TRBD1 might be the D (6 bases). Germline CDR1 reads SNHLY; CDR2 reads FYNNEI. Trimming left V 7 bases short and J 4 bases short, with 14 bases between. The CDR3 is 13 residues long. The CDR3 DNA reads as TGTGCCAGCAATGCTGGGGGCGGGTACGAGCAGTACTTC. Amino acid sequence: CASNAGGGYEQYF.

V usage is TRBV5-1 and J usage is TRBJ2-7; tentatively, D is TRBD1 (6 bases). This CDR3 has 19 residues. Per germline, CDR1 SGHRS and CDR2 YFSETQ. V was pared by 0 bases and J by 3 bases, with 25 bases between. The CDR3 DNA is TGCGCCAGCAGCTTGGTTTCTCCGGAGAATCGGGACACCCGCTACGAGCAGTACTTC. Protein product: CASSLVSPENRDTRYEQYF.